Sequencing of this T cell receptor (beta chain) was carried out in a study of OX40 agonist ivuxolimab in advanced cancers. Sequencing used immunoSEQ multiplex PCR; TCRdb keeps in-frame clones, though not all of them. The sample carries 11,000 to 15,000 clones, about 77% recorded once. The V segment lost 1 base and the J segment 4 bases; nucleotides outside the gene matches: 10. CDR1 SGHVS and CDR2 FQNEAQ come from the germline V gene. This CDR3 contains 17 residues. The source is an adult with an advanced solid tumor such as melanoma, head and neck, liver or kidney cancer. V usage is TRBV7-8 and J usage is TRBJ2-7; 10 bases agree with TRBD1. The sample in question was CD4+ or CD8+ T cells sorted from blood, obtained in a trial of the OX40 agonist ivuxolimab. CDR3: CASSLGSGTGVIYEQYF. Written as DNA, the CDR3 is TGTGCCAGCAGCTTAGGCTCCGGGACAGGGGTCATATACGAGCAGTACTTC.